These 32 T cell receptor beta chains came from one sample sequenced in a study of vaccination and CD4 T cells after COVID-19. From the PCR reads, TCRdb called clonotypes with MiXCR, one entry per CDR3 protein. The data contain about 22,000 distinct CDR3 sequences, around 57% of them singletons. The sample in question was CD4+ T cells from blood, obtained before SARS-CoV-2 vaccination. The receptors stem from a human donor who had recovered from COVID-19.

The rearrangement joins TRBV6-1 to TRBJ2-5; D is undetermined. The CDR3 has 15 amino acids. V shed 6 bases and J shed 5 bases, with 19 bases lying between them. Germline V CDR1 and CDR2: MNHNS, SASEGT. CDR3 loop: CASSPMERVVETQYF. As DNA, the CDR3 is TGTGCCAGCAGCCCCATGGAACGGGTTGTGGAGACCCAGTACTTC.

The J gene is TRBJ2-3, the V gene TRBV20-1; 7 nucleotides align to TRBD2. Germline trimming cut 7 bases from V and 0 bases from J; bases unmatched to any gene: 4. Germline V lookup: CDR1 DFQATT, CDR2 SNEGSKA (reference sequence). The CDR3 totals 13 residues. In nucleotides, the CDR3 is TGCAGTGTTGGCGGGGGTAGCACAGATACGCAGTATTTT. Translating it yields CSVGGGSTDTQYF.

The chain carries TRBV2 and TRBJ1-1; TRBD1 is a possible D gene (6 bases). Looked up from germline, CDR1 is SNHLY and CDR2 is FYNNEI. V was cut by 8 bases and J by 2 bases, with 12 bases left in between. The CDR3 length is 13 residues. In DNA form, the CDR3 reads TGTGCCAGCGCTGCGGGACACAACACTGAAGCTTTCTTT. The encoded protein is CASAAGHNTEAFF.

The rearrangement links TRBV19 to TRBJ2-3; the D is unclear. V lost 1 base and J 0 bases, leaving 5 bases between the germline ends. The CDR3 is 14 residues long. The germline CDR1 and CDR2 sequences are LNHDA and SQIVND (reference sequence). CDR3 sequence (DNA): TGTGCCAGTAGTATAGGTCCAAGCACAGATACGCAGTATTTT. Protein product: CASSIGPSTDTQYF.

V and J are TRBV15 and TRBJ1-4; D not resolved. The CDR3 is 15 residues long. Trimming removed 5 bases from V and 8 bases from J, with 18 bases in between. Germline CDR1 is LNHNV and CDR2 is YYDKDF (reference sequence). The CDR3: CATSSRRGPNEKLFF. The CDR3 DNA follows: TGTGCCACCAGCTCCCGTCGAGGGCCGAACGAAAAACTGTTTTTT. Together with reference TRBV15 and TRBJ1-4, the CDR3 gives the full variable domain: DAMVIQNPRYQVTQFGKPVTLSCSQTLNHNVMYWYQQKSSQAPKLLFHYYDKDFNNEADTPDNFQSRRPNTSFCFLDIRSPGLGDTAMYLCATSSRRGPNEKLFFGSGTQLSVL.

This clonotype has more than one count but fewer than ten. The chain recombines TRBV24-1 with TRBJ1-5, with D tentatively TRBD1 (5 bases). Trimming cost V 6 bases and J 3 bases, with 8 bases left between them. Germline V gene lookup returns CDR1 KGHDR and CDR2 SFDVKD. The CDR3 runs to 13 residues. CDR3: CATSQGYNQPQHF. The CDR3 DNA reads TGTGCCACCAGTCAGGGCTACAATCAGCCCCAGCATTTT.

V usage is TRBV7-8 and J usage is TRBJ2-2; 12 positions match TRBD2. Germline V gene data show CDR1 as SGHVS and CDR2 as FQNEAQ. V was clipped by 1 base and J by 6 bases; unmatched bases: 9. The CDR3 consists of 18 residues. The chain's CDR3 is CASSLGASGRALAGELFF. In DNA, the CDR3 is TGTGCCAGCAGCTTAGGAGCTAGCGGGAGGGCCCTCGCCGGGGAGCTGTTTTTT.

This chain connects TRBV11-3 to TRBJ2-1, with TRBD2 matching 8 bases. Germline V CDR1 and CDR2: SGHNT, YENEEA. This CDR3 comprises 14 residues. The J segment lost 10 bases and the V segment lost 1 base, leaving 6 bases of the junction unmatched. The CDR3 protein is CASSLGLAGREQFF. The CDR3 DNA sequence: TGTGCCAGCAGCTTAGGCCTAGCGGGTAGGGAGCAGTTCTTC.

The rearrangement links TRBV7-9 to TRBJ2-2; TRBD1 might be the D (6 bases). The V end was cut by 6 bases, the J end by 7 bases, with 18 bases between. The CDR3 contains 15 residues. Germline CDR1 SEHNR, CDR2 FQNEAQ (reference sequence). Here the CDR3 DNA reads TGTGCCAGCAGATCAAAAACAGGGTCGGTCGGGGAGCTGTTTTTT. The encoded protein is CASRSKTGSVGELFF.

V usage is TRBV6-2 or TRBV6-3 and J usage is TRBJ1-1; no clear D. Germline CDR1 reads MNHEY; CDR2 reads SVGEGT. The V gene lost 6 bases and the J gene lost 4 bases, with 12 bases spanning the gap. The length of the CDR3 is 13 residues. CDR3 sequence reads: CASRIGDSTEAFF. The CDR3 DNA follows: TGTGCCAGCAGGATCGGCGATTCCACTGAAGCTTTCTTT.

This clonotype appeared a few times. The DNA of the CDR3 is TGCAGTGCTCGGAACGCACAGGGGACCGGGGAGCTGTTTTTT. Translation gives CSARNAQGTGELFF. The rearrangement uses TRBV20-1 and TRBJ2-2; 7 bases are shared with TRBD1. This CDR3 has 14 amino acids. The J segment lost 5 bases and the V segment lost 5 bases, leaving 8 bases of the junction unmatched. Germline V lookup: CDR1 DFQATT, CDR2 SNEGSKA (reference sequence).

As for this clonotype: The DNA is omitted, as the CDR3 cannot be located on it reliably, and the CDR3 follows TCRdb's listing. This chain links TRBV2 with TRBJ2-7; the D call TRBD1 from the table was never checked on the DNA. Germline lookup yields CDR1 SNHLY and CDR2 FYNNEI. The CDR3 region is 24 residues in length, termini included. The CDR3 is CASTNQTSMYLCAKARDTPYEQYF.

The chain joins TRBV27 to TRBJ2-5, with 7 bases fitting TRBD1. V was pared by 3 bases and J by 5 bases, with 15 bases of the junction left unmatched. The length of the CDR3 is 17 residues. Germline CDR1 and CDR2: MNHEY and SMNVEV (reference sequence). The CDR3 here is CASSLLGQRVGRETQYF. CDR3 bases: TGTGCCAGCAGTTTGTTGGGACAGAGGGTCGGTAGGGAGACCCAGTACTTC.

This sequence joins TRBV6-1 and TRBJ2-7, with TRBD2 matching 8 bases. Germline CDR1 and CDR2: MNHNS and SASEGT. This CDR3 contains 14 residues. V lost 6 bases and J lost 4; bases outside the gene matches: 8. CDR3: CASRRGSGTYEQYF. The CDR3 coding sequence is TGTGCCAGCAGGCGTGGTAGCGGGACTTACGAGCAGTACTTC.

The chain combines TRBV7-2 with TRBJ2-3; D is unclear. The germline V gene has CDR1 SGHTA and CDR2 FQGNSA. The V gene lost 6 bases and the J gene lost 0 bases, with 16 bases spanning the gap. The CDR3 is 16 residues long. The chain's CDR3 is CASRMVSSTSTDTQYF. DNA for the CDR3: TGTGCCAGCAGAATGGTTAGCAGCACTAGCACAGATACGCAGTATTTT.

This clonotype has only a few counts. CDR3 nucleotides: TGTGCCAGCAGCTTAGGGGGTGGGACAGAGACCCAGTACTTC. It encodes CASSLGGGTETQYF. This chain uses TRBV7-2 with TRBJ2-5; D is perhaps TRBD1 or TRBD2 (5 bases each). The germline V gene has CDR1 SGHTA and CDR2 FQGNSA. Trimming stripped 1 base from V and 4 bases from J, with 10 bases between. The CDR3 consists of 14 residues.

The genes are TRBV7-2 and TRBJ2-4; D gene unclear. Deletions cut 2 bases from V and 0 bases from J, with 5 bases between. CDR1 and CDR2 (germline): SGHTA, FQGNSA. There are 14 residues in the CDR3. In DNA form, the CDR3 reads TGTGCCAGCAGCTTAATTTTAGCCAAAAACATTCAGTACTTC. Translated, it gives CASSLILAKNIQYF.

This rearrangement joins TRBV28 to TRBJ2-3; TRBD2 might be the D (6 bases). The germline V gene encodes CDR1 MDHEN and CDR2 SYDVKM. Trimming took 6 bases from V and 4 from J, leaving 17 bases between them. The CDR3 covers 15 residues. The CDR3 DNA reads TGTGCCAGCAGCATACTCAGGGCTAGCGCAGATACGCAGTATTTT. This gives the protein CASSILRASADTQYF.

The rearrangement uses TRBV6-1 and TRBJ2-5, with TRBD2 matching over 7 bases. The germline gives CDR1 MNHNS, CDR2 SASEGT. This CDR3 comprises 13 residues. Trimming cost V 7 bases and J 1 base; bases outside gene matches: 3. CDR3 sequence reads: CASKPSGQETQYF. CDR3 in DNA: TGTGCCAGCAAGCCTAGCGGCCAAGAGACCCAGTACTTC.

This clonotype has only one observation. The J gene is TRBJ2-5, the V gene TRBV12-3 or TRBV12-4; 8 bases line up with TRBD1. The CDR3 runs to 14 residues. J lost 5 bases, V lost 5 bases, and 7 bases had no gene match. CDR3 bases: TGTGCCAGCAGTCCAGGGGACAGGAGGGAGACCCAGTACTTC. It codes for CASSPGDRRETQYF.

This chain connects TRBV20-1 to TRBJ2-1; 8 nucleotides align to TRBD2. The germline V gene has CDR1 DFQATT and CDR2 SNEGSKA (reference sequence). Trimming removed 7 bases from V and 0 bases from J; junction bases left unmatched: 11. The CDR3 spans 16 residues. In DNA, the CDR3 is TGCAGTGGACTCGTTGCTAGCGGGTACTCCTACAATGAGCAGTTCTTC. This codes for CSGLVASGYSYNEQFF.

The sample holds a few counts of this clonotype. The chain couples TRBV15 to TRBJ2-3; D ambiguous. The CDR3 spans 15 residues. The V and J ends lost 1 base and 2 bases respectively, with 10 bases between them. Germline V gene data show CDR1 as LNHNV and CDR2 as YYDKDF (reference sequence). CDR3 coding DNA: TGTGCCACCAGCAGAGCCATTACTACCACAGATACGCAGTATTTT. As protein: CATSRAITTTDTQYF.

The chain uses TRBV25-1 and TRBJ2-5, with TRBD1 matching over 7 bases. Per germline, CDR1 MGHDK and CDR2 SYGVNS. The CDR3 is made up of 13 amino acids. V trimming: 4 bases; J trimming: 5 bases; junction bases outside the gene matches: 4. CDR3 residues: CASSVGGRETQYF. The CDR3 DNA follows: TGTGCCAGCAGTGTAGGGGGCAGGGAGACCCAGTACTTC.

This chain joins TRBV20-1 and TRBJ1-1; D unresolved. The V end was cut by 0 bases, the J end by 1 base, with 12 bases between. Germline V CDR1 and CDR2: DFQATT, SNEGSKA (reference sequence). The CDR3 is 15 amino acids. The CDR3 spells CSARDLGRSNTEAFF. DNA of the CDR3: TGCAGTGCTAGAGACTTGGGAAGATCGAACACTGAAGCTTTCTTT.

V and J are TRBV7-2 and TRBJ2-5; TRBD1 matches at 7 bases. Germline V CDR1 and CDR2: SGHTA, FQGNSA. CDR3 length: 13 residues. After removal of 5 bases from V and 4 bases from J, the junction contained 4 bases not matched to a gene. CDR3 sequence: CASSRQGLETQYF. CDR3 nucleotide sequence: TGTGCCAGCAGCAGACAGGGCCTAGAGACCCAGTACTTC.

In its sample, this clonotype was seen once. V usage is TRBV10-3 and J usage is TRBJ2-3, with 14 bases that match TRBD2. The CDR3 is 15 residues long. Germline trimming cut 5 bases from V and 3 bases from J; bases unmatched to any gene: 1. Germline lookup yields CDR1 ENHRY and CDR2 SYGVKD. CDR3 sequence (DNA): TGTGCCATCAGTCGGACTAGCGGGGGGACAGATACGCAGTATTTT. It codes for CAISRTSGGTDTQYF.

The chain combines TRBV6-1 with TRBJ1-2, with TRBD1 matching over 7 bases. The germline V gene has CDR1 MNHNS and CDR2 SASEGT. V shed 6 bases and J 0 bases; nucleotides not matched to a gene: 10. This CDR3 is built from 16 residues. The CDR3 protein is CASSPHGTETNYGYTF. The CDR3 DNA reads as TGTGCCAGCAGCCCACACGGGACAGAAACTAACTATGGCTACACCTTC.

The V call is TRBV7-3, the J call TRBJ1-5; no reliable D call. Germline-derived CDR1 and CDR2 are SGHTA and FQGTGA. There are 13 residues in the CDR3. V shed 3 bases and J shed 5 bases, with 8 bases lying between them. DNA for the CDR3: TGTGCCAGCAGCTTTTCACTGGATCAGCCCCAGCATTTT. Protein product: CASSFSLDQPQHF.

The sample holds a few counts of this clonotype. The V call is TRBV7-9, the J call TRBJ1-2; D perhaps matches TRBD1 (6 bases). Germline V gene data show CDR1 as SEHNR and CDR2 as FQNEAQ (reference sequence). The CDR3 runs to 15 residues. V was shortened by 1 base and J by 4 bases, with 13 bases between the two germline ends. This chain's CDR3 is CASSLGQADLYGYTF. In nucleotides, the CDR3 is TGTGCCAGCAGCTTAGGACAGGCCGATCTCTATGGCTACACCTTC.

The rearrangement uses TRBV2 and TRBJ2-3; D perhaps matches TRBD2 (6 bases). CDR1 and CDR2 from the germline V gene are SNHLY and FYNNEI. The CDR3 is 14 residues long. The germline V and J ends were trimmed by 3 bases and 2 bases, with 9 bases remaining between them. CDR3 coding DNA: TGTGCCAGCAGTGAGCGCGGGAACACAGATACGCAGTATTTT. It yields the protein CASSERGNTDTQYF.

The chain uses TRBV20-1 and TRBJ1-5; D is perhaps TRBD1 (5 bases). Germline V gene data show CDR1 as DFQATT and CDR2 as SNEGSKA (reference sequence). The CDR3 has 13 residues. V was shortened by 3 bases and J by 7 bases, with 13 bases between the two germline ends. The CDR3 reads CSASPGLEQPQHF. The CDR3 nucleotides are TGCAGTGCTAGTCCAGGGTTAGAGCAGCCCCAGCATTTT.

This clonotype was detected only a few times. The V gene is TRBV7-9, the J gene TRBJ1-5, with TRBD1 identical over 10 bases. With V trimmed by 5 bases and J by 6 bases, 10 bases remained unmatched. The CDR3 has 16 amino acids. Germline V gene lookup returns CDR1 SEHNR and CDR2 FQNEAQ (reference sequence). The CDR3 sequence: CASSRSGTGERQPQHF. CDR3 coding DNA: TGTGCCAGCAGCCGTTCCGGGACAGGGGAGCGTCAGCCCCAGCATTTT.